Included here is one TCR beta chain sequence, with context. Its matching antigen is unknown. This CDR3 is built from 13 residues. J lost 8 bases, V lost 6 bases, and 7 bases had no gene match. CDR1 ENHRY and CDR2 SYGVKD come from the germline V gene. The method was immunoSEQ multiplex PCR; TCRdb's version includes in-frame clones alone and lacks a portion of them. The sample lists 25,000 to 35,000 clones, 80% to 90% occurring once. The data were taken from a study of T cells in narcolepsy. Regarding the study as a whole: Autoreactive clone sequences were missing from some blood memory CD4+ repertoires. Reportedly, autoreactive clonotypes were serially detected in patients' blood but not controls'. Comparing one patient's CSF and blood CD4+ clonotypes highlighted HCRT- and TRIB2-specific autoreactive clonotypes.

This chain joins TRBV10-3 and TRBJ2-1, with 7 bases identical to TRBD1. The origin of this receptor is a human donor with narcolepsy. Input material: CD45RA- memory CD4+ T cells from PBMCs. CDR3 sequence reads: CAISYRGVDEQFF. In DNA, the CDR3 is TGTGCCATCAGCTACAGGGGTGTGGATGAGCAGTTCTTC.